This entry lists 10 T cell receptor beta chains sequenced from one sample in a study of blood T cell repertoires in COVID-19 (dated by TCRdb to about 2020). Library prep was done by the immunoSEQ multiplex PCR assay. Imported from immuneACCESS, the table was reduced by TCRdb to in-frame sequences with V and J called. These copies leave out some clones; in studies compared against another copy, an unresolved V gene accounts for under half, and the cause of the remainder is not known. This sample comprises 100,000 to 120,000 clones, roughly 85% of them detected only once. Of the sample, 2% to 3% falls within the top ten clones. Material: peripheral blood. Receptor source: a human donor in a cohort sampled during active COVID-19.

The chain couples TRBV6-1 to TRBJ2-1, with TRBD2 identical over 9 bases. This CDR3 has 15 amino acids. V lost 4 bases to trimming and J lost 4 bases; unmatched junction nucleotides: 5. CDR1 and CDR2 (germline): MNHNS, SASEGT. The CDR3 protein is CASSVAGVGYNEQFF. DNA of the CDR3: TGTGCCAGCAGTGTAGCGGGAGTTGGGTACAATGAGCAGTTCTTC.

V gene TRBV6-5 combines with J gene TRBJ2-5; 8 bases match TRBD1. From germline, CDR1 is MNHEY and CDR2 SVGAGI. After removal of 6 bases from V and 4 bases from J, the junction contained 4 bases not matched to a gene. The CDR3 is 13 amino acids. The CDR3 DNA follows: TGTGCCAGCAGACCCGGGACAGGAGAGACCCAGTACTTC. Translation gives CASRPGTGETQYF.

For the CDR3, the DNA is TGTGCCACCAGCAGAGCGACGGAGATGGGTTCACCCCTCCACTTT. Its protein is CATSRATEMGSPLHF. The chain employs TRBV15 and TRBJ1-6; D not resolved. Per germline, CDR1 LNHNV and CDR2 YYDKDF (reference sequence). The V end was cut by 1 base, the J end by 9 bases, with 13 bases between. The CDR3 sequence is 15 residues long.

V gene TRBV27 combines with J gene TRBJ2-1, with a possible D match to TRBD1 (7 bases). The CDR3 spans 15 residues. V was clipped by 10 bases and J by 7 bases, with 23 bases between them. The germline CDR1 and CDR2 sequences are MNHEY and SMNVEV (reference sequence). The DNA of the CDR3 is TGTGCCACCGCCGGAGGGGGCAGGGGGTGGAATGAGCAGTTCTTC. Translated, it gives CATAGGGRGWNEQFF.

The chain has TRBV18 and TRBJ2-1; TRBD2 matches 7 bases. CDR1 and CDR2 (germline): KGHSH, LQKENI. This CDR3 contains 17 residues. The junction had 10 bases not matched to a gene; V was cut back by 0 bases and J by 5 bases. The CDR3 DNA is TGTGCCAGCTCACCACCCACTAGCGACAGCTTGAACAATGAGCAGTTCTTC. Its translation is CASSPPTSDSLNNEQFF. Variable domain in full (rest from reference TRBV18 and TRBJ2-1): NAGVMQNPRHLVRRRGQEARLRCSPMKGHSHVYWYRQLPEEGLKFMVYLQKENIIDESGMPKERFSAEFPKEGPSILRIQQVVRGDSAAYFCASSPPTSDSLNNEQFFGPGTRLTVL.

The J gene is TRBJ2-7, the V gene TRBV20-1, with 7 positions matching TRBD2. The CDR3 runs 15 residues. Germline trimming cut 3 bases from V and 2 bases from J; bases unmatched to any gene: 10. Germline CDR1 and CDR2: DFQATT and SNEGSKA (reference sequence). The CDR3 bases are TGCAGTGCTAGTGATCCGGGAGGACGGCCCTACGAGCAGTACTTC. This sequence encodes CSASDPGGRPYEQYF.

On this clone: One end of the junction varies from germline; a read error may be responsible. This rearrangement joins TRBV11-2 to TRBJ2-1; 10 bases map to TRBD2. CDR1 SGHAT and CDR2 FQNNGV come from the germline V gene. The length of the CDR3 is 15 residues. CDR3 bases: TGTGCCAGCAGATTAGCGGGGGGTTCTGGGAATGAGCAGTTCTTC. The encoded protein is CASRLAGGSGNEQFF.

The chain carries TRBV2 and TRBJ1-5, with a tentative D call TRBD1 (5 bases). The ends were cut back, 10 bases at V and 0 bases at J, with 13 bases in the middle. Germline CDR1 and CDR2: SNHLY and FYNNEI. The CDR3 has 14 amino acids. The CDR3 bases are TGTGCCACCCGACAGACCAATAGCAATCAGCCCCAGCATTTT. It encodes CATRQTNSNQPQHF.

The chain recombines TRBV6-6 with TRBJ1-6; 7 bases are shared with TRBD1. Trimming cost V 5 bases and J 10 bases; bases outside gene matches: 5. Germline V lookup: CDR1 MNHNY, CDR2 SVGAGI (reference sequence). The CDR3 is 13 residues long. CDR3 DNA: TGTGCCAGCAGTACACAGGGGCTCTCACCCCTCCACTTT. This codes for CASSTQGLSPLHF.

V gene TRBV28 combines with J gene TRBJ2-7, with 9 bases matching TRBD1. The CDR3 extends over 15 amino acids. The V gene end was trimmed by 6 bases and the J gene end by 0 bases; junction bases not matched to a gene: 6. Per the germline V gene, CDR1 is MDHEN and CDR2 is SYDVKM. In DNA form, the CDR3 reads TGTGCCAGCAGGTCCGGGACAGGGATCTCCTACGAGCAGTACTTC. Its translation: CASRSGTGISYEQYF.